A single sample is the source of the 12 T cell receptor beta chains below, sequenced in a study of shared clonotypes between healthy human individuals. The assay was immunoSEQ multiplex PCR, and TCRdb's table has in-frame clones only and misses some. The data contain hundreds of thousands of clones, 76% of them singletons. The specimen sequenced was PBMCs. The origin of the receptors is a woman aged 40 to 50 in good health. Some clones in this sample may be carry-over from other donors' samples.

The rearrangement uses TRBV6-1 and TRBJ2-1; TRBD2 matches 16 bases. Per germline, CDR1 MNHNS and CDR2 SASEGT. CDR3 length equals 18 residues. Losses at the gene ends were 3 bases for V and 2 bases for J; bases not matched to a gene: 4. Here the CDR3 reads CASSDAGLAGGAYNEQFF. CDR3 DNA: TGTGCCAGCAGTGATGCGGGACTAGCGGGAGGGGCCTACAATGAGCAGTTCTTC.

V is TRBV6-1 and J is TRBJ2-7; D remains unclear. Between the trimmed V and J ends, which lost 1 base and 2 bases, there was a span of 18 bases. CDR3 length: 17 residues. The germline V gene encodes CDR1 MNHNS and CDR2 SASEGT. CDR3 bases: TGTGCCAGCAGTGAAGGGGCATCCCTCGGCCTCACCTACGAGCAGTACTTC. Protein product: CASSEGASLGLTYEQYF.

Note on this clone: Other nucleotide sequences from this sample produce the same CDR3. The rearrangement links TRBV18 to TRBJ1-1; 7 positions agree with TRBD1. CDR1 and CDR2 (germline): KGHSH, LQKENI. The V segment lost 1 base and the J segment 1 base; nucleotides outside the gene matches: 0. The CDR3 runs 14 residues. Here the CDR3 reads CASSPRQGNTEAFF. CDR3 nucleotides: TGTGCCAGCTCACCACGACAGGGGAACACTGAAGCTTTCTTT.

V and J are TRBV28 and TRBJ2-3; 9 positions agree with TRBD2. The germline V gene encodes CDR1 MDHEN and CDR2 SYDVKM. V lost 5 bases to trimming and J lost 2 bases; unmatched junction nucleotides: 5. This CDR3 is 15 amino acids long. This CDR3 is CASSPTSGYTDTQYF. The CDR3 DNA reads TGTGCCAGCAGTCCGACTAGCGGCTACACAGATACGCAGTATTTT.

The chain links TRBV25-1 to TRBJ1-1, with D uncertain. Germline CDR1 reads MGHDK; CDR2 reads SYGVNS. V was cut by 4 bases and J by 1 base, with 10 bases left in between. The CDR3 has 14 amino acids. The CDR3 sequence is CASSGHPWNTEAFF. The CDR3 DNA sequence: TGTGCCAGCAGTGGGCACCCTTGGAACACTGAAGCTTTCTTT.

This clone was seen repeatedly, ten times or more. At the DNA level, this CDR3 is encoded by other sequences in the same sample as well. The rearrangement joins TRBV5-6 to TRBJ2-7; TRBD1 agrees at 10 bases. Germline V gene sequence: CDR1 SGHDT, CDR2 YYEEEE. V was pared by 3 bases and J by 4 bases, with 4 bases of the junction left unmatched. The CDR3 is 14 amino acids. Here the CDR3 reads CASSSRQGAYEQYF. CDR3 nucleotides: TGTGCCAGCAGCTCGCGACAGGGGGCTTACGAGCAGTACTTC.

This chain links TRBV10-3 with TRBJ2-7; 10 nucleotides agree with TRBD2. CDR1 is ENHRY and CDR2 is SYGVKD in the germline V gene. The CDR3 contains 14 residues. The ends lost 6 bases at V and 4 bases at J; junction bases unmatched: 6. This CDR3 reads CAISRSGRDYEQYF. The DNA for the CDR3 is TGTGCCATCAGCAGGAGCGGGAGGGATTACGAGCAGTACTTC.

This chain joins TRBV7-3 and TRBJ2-3; possibly TRBD1 or TRBD2 for D (6 bases each). The length of the CDR3 is 15 residues. V gave up 3 bases and J gave up 1 base, with 11 bases separating them. Germline V lookup: CDR1 SGHTA, CDR2 FQGTGA. Here the CDR3 DNA reads TGTGCCAGCAGCTTCTCCGGGGGCCGCACAGATACGCAGTATTTT. Translating it yields CASSFSGGRTDTQYF.

This sequence joins TRBV5-6 and TRBJ2-5, with 8 nucleotides matching TRBD2. The J segment lost 4 bases and the V segment lost 4 bases, leaving 6 bases of the junction unmatched. From germline, CDR1 is SGHDT and CDR2 YYEEEE. CDR3 length equals 14 residues. The CDR3 bases are TGTGCCAGCAGCCTCGGGGGGGCCCCAGAGACCCAGTACTTC. The encoded protein is CASSLGGAPETQYF.

This chain uses TRBV6-4 with TRBJ1-3, with D uncertain. The tail of the sequence fits TRBJ2-2 better, so the J call may be wrong. Germline V gene lookup returns CDR1 MRHNA and CDR2 SNTAGT. This CDR3 is 15 amino acids long. The chain's CDR3 is CASSDSAVNTGELFF. CDR3 coding DNA: TGTGCCAGCAGTGACTCGGCAGTGAACACCGGGGAGCTGTTTTTT.

This chain's CDR3 is CSVEASAGTEAFF. The DNA of the CDR3 is TGCAGCGTTGAAGCAAGCGCAGGGACTGAAGCTTTCTTT. This chain joins TRBV29-1 and TRBJ1-1, with D maybe TRBD1 (5 bases). The V gene lost 1 base and the J gene lost 5 bases, with 11 bases spanning the gap. The CDR3 runs 13 residues. Germline CDR1 SQVTM, CDR2 ANQGSEA. Drawing the rest from reference TRBV29-1 and TRBJ1-1, the complete variable domain is SAVISQKPSRDICQRGTSLTIQCQVDSQVTMMFWYRQQPGQSLTLIATANQGSEATYESGFVIDKFPISRPNLTFSTLTVSNMSPEDSSIYLCSVEASAGTEAFFGQGTRLTVV.

The rearrangement uses TRBV5-4 and TRBJ2-2, with a possible D match to TRBD2 (6 bases). The CDR3 length is 14 residues. With 1 base removed from V and 4 bases from J, the gap between germline ends came to 8 bases. The germline gives CDR1 SGHNT, CDR2 YYREEE (reference sequence). The DNA of the CDR3 is TGTGCCAGCAGCTTGACTAGCAGCACCGGGGAGCTGTTTTTT. It yields the protein CASSLTSSTGELFF.